Below, 22 T cell receptor beta chains from the same sample are listed, as sequenced in a study of blood T cell repertoires in COVID-19. Data came from immunoSEQ multiplex PCR; TCRdb stores just in-frame clones and leaves some out. The sample lists a few hundred thousand clones, about 90% occurring once. The specimen was PBMCs or T cells enriched from blood (not recorded which). Receptors originate from a man aged 18 to 29 who had recovered from COVID-19.

The rearrangement joins TRBV4-1 to TRBJ1-2; D is ambiguous. The CDR3 totals 15 residues. The V and J ends lost 1 base and 0 bases respectively, with 9 bases between them. CDR1 MGHRA and CDR2 YSYEKL come from the germline V gene. The CDR3 DNA is TGCGCCAGCAGCCAAGTGGTTACTTCTAACTATGGCTACACCTTC. It specifies CASSQVVTSNYGYTF.

This chain links TRBV19 with TRBJ1-1; a weak D match, TRBD1 (6 bases). The CDR3 consists of 13 residues. V shed 5 bases and J shed 10 bases, with 17 bases lying between them. Germline V gene data show CDR1 as LNHDA and CDR2 as SQIVND (reference sequence). The CDR3 loop is CASSPQGGGVAFF. In DNA, the CDR3 is TGTGCCAGTAGTCCCCAGGGAGGGGGAGTAGCTTTCTTT.

The chain is built from TRBV12-5 and TRBJ2-5; D might be TRBD1 (5 bases). Germline-derived CDR1 and CDR2 are LGHNT and FRNRAP. The V end was cut by 7 bases, the J end by 3 bases, with 15 bases between. The CDR3 runs to 14 residues. The CDR3 loop reads CASARTSSKETQYF. DNA for the CDR3: TGTGCTAGTGCCAGGACATCATCAAAAGAGACCCAGTACTTC.

V gene TRBV7-3 combines with J gene TRBJ2-4; TRBD1 matches at 8 bases. Germline values: CDR1 SGHTA, CDR2 FQGTGA. The CDR3 has 14 residues. V lost 3 bases to trimming and J lost 6 bases; unmatched junction nucleotides: 4. CDR3 coding DNA: TGTGCCAGCAGCTTGACAGGGGCTGGAAACATTCAGTACTTC. This gives the protein CASSLTGAGNIQYF.

The chain combines TRBV24-1 with TRBJ1-2; maybe TRBD1 (5 bases). Trimming took 9 bases from V and 3 from J, leaving 7 bases between them. The CDR3 spans 11 residues. Per germline, CDR1 KGHDR and CDR2 SFDVKD. The CDR3 reads CATRGDYGYTF. In nucleotides, the CDR3 is TGTGCCACCCGGGGGGACTATGGCTACACCTTC.

V usage is TRBV27 and J usage is TRBJ2-7, with 9 bases aligning to TRBD1. The CDR3 length is 17 residues. V dropped 5 bases and J dropped 3; count of bases not matched to a gene: 14. Germline V gives CDR1 MNHEY, CDR2 SMNVEV (reference sequence). CDR3 region: CASSPENPGQGLYEQYF. The CDR3 DNA follows: TGTGCCAGCAGTCCCGAGAATCCGGGACAGGGCCTCTACGAGCAGTACTTC.

This clone was counted a few times. The chain recombines TRBV7-3 with TRBJ2-5; 9 bases line up with TRBD2. Germline loops: CDR1 SGHTA, CDR2 FQGTGA. V lost 5 bases, J lost 4 bases, and 2 bases stayed unmatched. There are 13 residues in the CDR3. DNA for the CDR3: TGTGCCAGCAGCCTAGCGGGAAGAGAGACCCAGTACTTC. Translation: CASSLAGRETQYF.

The chain is built from TRBV11-2 and TRBJ1-6, with D possibly matching TRBD1 (6 bases). V dropped 6 bases and J dropped 3 bases, with 15 bases sitting between them. This CDR3 has 16 amino acids. Per germline, CDR1 SGHAT and CDR2 FQNNGV. Here the CDR3 DNA reads TGTGCCAGCAGGGCAGGACAGTCCATCTATAATTCACCCCTCCACTTT. This codes for CASRAGQSIYNSPLHF.

The V call is TRBV2, the J call TRBJ1-1; D is unclear. Germline loops: CDR1 SNHLY, CDR2 FYNNEI. The CDR3 has 13 residues. V was cut by 10 bases and J by 1 base, with 13 bases left in between. The chain's CDR3 is CATIATANTEAFF. In nucleotides, the CDR3 is TGTGCCACCATAGCTACCGCGAACACTGAAGCTTTCTTT. Full variable domain (missing parts from reference TRBV2 and TRBJ1-1): EPEVTQTPSHQVTQMGQEVILRCVPISNHLYFYWYRQILGQKVEFLVSFYNNEISEKSEIFDDQFSVERPDGSNFTLKIRSTKLEDSAMYFCATIATANTEAFFGQGTRLTVV.

The V and J genes are TRBV2 and TRBJ1-5; tentative D call: TRBD1 (5 bases). CDR1 and CDR2 (germline): SNHLY, FYNNEI. The CDR3 has 17 amino acids. Deletions cut 6 bases from V and 2 bases from J, with 20 bases between. The CDR3 nucleotides are TGTGCCAGCAGGGCGCACGGGGGTTTTGTCGGCAATCAGCCCCAGCATTTT. As protein: CASRAHGGFVGNQPQHF.

The rearrangement joins TRBV3-1 (or the pseudogene TRBV3-2) to TRBJ2-7; D may be TRBD2 (7 bases). The CDR3 is 16 amino acids. Trimming stripped 0 bases from V and 4 bases from J, with 16 bases between. Germline V gives CDR1 LGHDT, CDR2 YNNKEL (reference sequence). CDR3 in amino acids: CASSQEGGGPLYEQYF. The CDR3 DNA reads TGTGCCAGCAGCCAAGAGGGAGGGGGGCCTTTATACGAGCAGTACTTC.

The chain couples TRBV5-6 to TRBJ1-2, with 12 bases identical to TRBD1. CDR3 size: 14 residues. CDR1 and CDR2 (germline): SGHDT, YYEEEE. The ends lost 2 bases at V and 8 bases at J; junction bases unmatched: 4. This CDR3 reads CASSFGTGGVGYTF. The CDR3 region has the DNA TGTGCCAGCAGCTTTGGGACAGGGGGCGTGGGCTACACCTTC.

V is TRBV5-5 and J is TRBJ2-2; maybe TRBD1 (6 bases). The V gene lost 3 bases and the J gene lost 4 bases, with 13 bases spanning the gap. The CDR3 runs to 15 residues. CDR1 and CDR2 from the germline V gene are SGHKS and YYEKEE (reference sequence). The CDR3 region is CASSSGVAATGELFF. The CDR3 coding sequence is TGTGCCAGCAGCTCAGGGGTGGCTGCCACCGGGGAGCTGTTTTTT.

This rearrangement joins TRBV7-2 to TRBJ1-5, with a weak D call TRBD1 (6 bases). Trimming stripped 3 bases from V and 5 bases from J, with 14 bases between. Germline values: CDR1 SGHTA, CDR2 FQGNSA. This CDR3 has 15 amino acids. This chain's CDR3 is CASSFSGGAYQPQHF. The CDR3 DNA reads TGTGCCAGCAGCTTCTCGGGGGGCGCATATCAGCCCCAGCATTTT.

This clone was counted once. The chain uses TRBV5-1 and TRBJ2-3; 11 positions match TRBD1. The CDR3 is made up of 16 amino acids. CDR1 SGHRS and CDR2 YFSETQ come from the germline V gene. V shed 4 bases, J shed 2 bases, and the junction held 6 bases outside the gene matches. CDR3 coding DNA: TGCGCCAGCAGCCCCCGGACAGGGGGCGTCACAGATACGCAGTATTTT. Its protein is CASSPRTGGVTDTQYF.

This chain uses TRBV27 with TRBJ1-2, with unresolved D. The CDR3 is 14 residues long. The V end was cut by 5 bases, the J end by 2 bases, with 12 bases between. Germline-derived CDR1 and CDR2 are MNHEY and SMNVEV (reference sequence). The CDR3 region has the DNA TGTGCCAGCAGTGAAACTCCGTCGAACTATGGCTACACCTTC. Translation gives CASSETPSNYGYTF.

This clone was observed a single time. The CDR3 loop reads CASSMGALAVTDTQYF. The CDR3 bases are TGTGCCAGTAGTATGGGGGCGCTAGCGGTCACAGATACGCAGTATTTT. The rearrangement joins TRBV19 to TRBJ2-3, with D perhaps TRBD2 (7 bases). With 3 bases removed from V and 2 bases from J, the gap between germline ends came to 15 bases. Germline values: CDR1 LNHDA, CDR2 SQIVND (reference sequence). The CDR3 is 16 residues long.

A few counts support this clone. This sequence joins TRBV9 and TRBJ2-7, with D possibly being TRBD2 (5 bases). The V gene lost 1 base and the J gene lost 2 bases, with 10 bases spanning the gap. Germline CDR1 SGDLS, CDR2 YYNGEE. The CDR3 loop spans 14 amino acids. The CDR3: CASSVTDSTYEQYF. The CDR3 DNA follows: TGTGCCAGCAGCGTAACGGACTCCACCTACGAGCAGTACTTC.

V usage is TRBV20-1 and J usage is TRBJ1-2, with TRBD1 matching 7 bases. There are 11 residues in the CDR3. V lost 6 bases to trimming and J lost 5 bases; unmatched junction nucleotides: 3. Germline-derived CDR1 and CDR2 are DFQATT and SNEGSKA (reference sequence). CDR3 sequence: CSAGTEYGYTF. For the CDR3, the DNA is TGCAGTGCCGGGACAGAGTATGGCTACACCTTC.

The chain links TRBV7-9 to TRBJ1-1; D unresolved. This CDR3 has 13 amino acids. V was clipped by 7 bases and J by 0 bases, with 9 bases between them. Germline assignment: CDR1 SEHNR and CDR2 FQNEAQ (reference sequence). The CDR3, as DNA: TGTGCCAGCAACGATCAGATGAACACTGAAGCTTTCTTT. Its translation is CASNDQMNTEAFF.

This chain links TRBV19 with TRBJ1-2; the match to TRBD1 covers 8 bases. The V gene end was trimmed by 5 bases and the J gene end by 8 bases; junction bases not matched to a gene: 13. Germline V gives CDR1 LNHDA, CDR2 SQIVND (reference sequence). The CDR3 extends over 15 amino acids. The CDR3 spells CASSLIGTGMGGYTF. For the CDR3, the DNA is TGTGCCAGTAGTCTGATAGGGACAGGCATGGGAGGCTACACCTTC.

The CDR3, as DNA: TGTGCCAGCAGTTTCCAGCCGGCGACAACATACAATGAGCAGTTCTTC. Its translation: CASSFQPATTYNEQFF. The chain links TRBV27 to TRBJ2-1; D ambiguous. Germline V lookup: CDR1 MNHEY, CDR2 SMNVEV (reference sequence). The CDR3 length is 16 residues. Trimming cost V 3 bases and J 4 bases, with 16 bases left between them.